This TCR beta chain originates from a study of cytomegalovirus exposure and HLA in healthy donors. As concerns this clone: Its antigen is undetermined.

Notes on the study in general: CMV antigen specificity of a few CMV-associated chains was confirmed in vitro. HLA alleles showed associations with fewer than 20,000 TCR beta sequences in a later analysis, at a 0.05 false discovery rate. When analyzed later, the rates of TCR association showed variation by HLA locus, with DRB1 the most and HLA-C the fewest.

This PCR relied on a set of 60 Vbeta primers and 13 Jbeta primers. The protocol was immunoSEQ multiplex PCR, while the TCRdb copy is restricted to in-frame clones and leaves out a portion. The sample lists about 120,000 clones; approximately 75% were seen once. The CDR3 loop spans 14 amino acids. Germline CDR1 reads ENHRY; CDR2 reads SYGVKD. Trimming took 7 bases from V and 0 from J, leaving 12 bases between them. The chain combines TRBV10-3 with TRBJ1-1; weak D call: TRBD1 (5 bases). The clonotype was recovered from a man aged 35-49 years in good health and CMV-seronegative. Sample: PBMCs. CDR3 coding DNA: TGTGCCATCACATCGGGGGGGATGAACACTGAAGCTTTCTTT. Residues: CAITSGGMNTEAFF.